A single sample gave rise to the 14 T cell receptor beta chains below, sequenced in a study of Graves' ophthalmopathy and Graves' hyperthyroidism. Scientists amplified the TCR beta CDR3 regions from RNA transcripts. HTBI primers were used in a first-round RT-PCR, which preceded a second-round multiplex PCR. TCRdb re-analysed the multiplex PCR reads in MiXCR, keeping a single row per CDR3 protein. The table has 500,000 to 700,000 distinct CDR3 sequences, 22% seen once; the top ten hold more than 5.5%. The sequenced sample consisted of peripheral blood. These receptors came from a woman between 18 and 29 years old with stable Graves' hyperthyroidism. Some clones in this sample may be carry-over from other donors' samples.

This clonotype was seen ten or more times. The V and J genes are TRBV7-2 and TRBJ2-7; D may be TRBD1 (5 bases). Trimming shortened V by 2 bases and J by 4 bases, and 12 bases separated the two germline ends. CDR3 length: 14 residues. The germline CDR1 and CDR2 sequences are SGHTA and FQGNSA. CDR3 in amino acids: CASSLIVGQYEQYF. The CDR3, as DNA: TGTGCCAGCAGCTTAATAGTGGGGCAATACGAGCAGTACTTC. The full variable domain, with the rest looked up from reference TRBV7-2 and TRBJ2-7, is GAGVSQSPSNKVTEKGKDVELRCDPISGHTALYWYRQSLGQGLEFLIYFQGNSAPDKSGLPSDRFSAERTGGSVSTLTIQRTQQEDSAVYLCASSLIVGQYEQYFGPGTRLTVT.

This clonotype was detected many times. This chain connects TRBV19 to TRBJ2-5; D is unclear. Germline V lookup: CDR1 LNHDA, CDR2 SQIVND (reference sequence). The CDR3 extends over 11 amino acids. Trimming left V 8 bases short and J 1 base short, with 5 bases between. The DNA of the CDR3 is TGTGCCAGTGGGATCCAAGAGACCCAGTACTTC. It specifies CASGIQETQYF.

This clonotype was counted at least ten times. The chain recombines TRBV4-1 with TRBJ1-5; no reliable D call. The CDR3 runs 15 residues. The V and J ends lost 4 bases and 1 base respectively, with 11 bases between them. In germline, CDR1 is MGHRA, CDR2 YSYEKL. CDR3 amino acids: CASSRNGLSNQPQHF. CDR3 sequence (DNA): TGCGCCAGCAGCCGGAATGGACTGAGCAATCAGCCCCAGCATTTT.

This chain uses TRBV6-1 with TRBJ2-7, with 10 nucleotides matching TRBD2. Germline V gene sequence: CDR1 MNHNS, CDR2 SASEGT. CDR3 length: 15 residues. Unmatched junction bases numbered 6, after V lost 2 bases and J lost 5 bases. CDR3 coding DNA: TGTGCCAGCAGTGAAAAAGGTAGCGGGGGGCACGAGCAGTACTTC. Translated: CASSEKGSGGHEQYF.

This clonotype showed up many times. CDR3 nucleotide sequence: TGTGCCAGCAGTGACGTCGGGACAGCCTATAATTCACCCCTCCACTTT. Translating it yields CASSDVGTAYNSPLHF. The chain has TRBV6-1 and TRBJ1-6; TRBD1 matches at 7 bases. V trimming: 3 bases; J trimming: 2 bases; junction bases outside the gene matches: 4. The CDR3 length is 16 residues. Germline loops: CDR1 MNHNS, CDR2 SASEGT.

Ten or more counts support this clonotype. The chain carries TRBV5-1 and TRBJ1-1; D is unresolved. Trimming removed 4 bases at V and 0 bases at J, with 13 bases between. Germline-derived CDR1 and CDR2 are SGHRS and YFSETQ. There are 15 residues in the CDR3. The CDR3 bases are TGCGCCAGCAGCGACGGCCTTAAAATGAACACTGAAGCTTTCTTT. Protein sequence: CASSDGLKMNTEAFF.

The rearrangement links TRBV28 to TRBJ1-2, with 10 positions matching TRBD1. This CDR3 is built from 16 residues. CDR1 and CDR2 from the germline V gene are MDHEN and SYDVKM. Trimming took 4 bases from V and 1 from J; bases not matched to a gene: 6. This chain's CDR3 is CASSSRDRGNNYGYTF. The CDR3, as DNA: TGTGCCAGCAGTTCCCGGGACAGGGGTAATAACTATGGCTACACCTTC.

The sample holds a few counts of this clonotype. This chain links TRBV20-1 with TRBJ1-6; 9 positions match TRBD1. V lost 1 base to trimming and J lost 10 bases; unmatched junction nucleotides: 8. The CDR3 covers 15 residues. The germline V gene has CDR1 DFQATT and CDR2 SNEGSKA (reference sequence). The CDR3: CSARATGTGRSPLHF. In DNA form, the CDR3 reads TGCAGTGCTAGAGCAACCGGGACAGGGCGATCACCCCTCCACTTT.

This sequence joins TRBV28 and TRBJ2-2; D not certain. Looked up from germline, CDR1 is MDHEN and CDR2 is SYDVKM. Trimming took off 3 bases at V and 5 bases at J, with 16 bases between the two ends. This CDR3 is built from 16 residues. The CDR3: CASSFSVQPLTGELFF. In DNA, the CDR3 is TGTGCCAGCAGTTTTTCCGTCCAACCCTTAACCGGGGAGCTGTTTTTT.

This clonotype has ten or more counts. The V call is TRBV7-9, the J call TRBJ2-2; 8 nucleotides align to TRBD2. With V trimmed by 3 bases and J by 5 bases, 2 bases remained unmatched. This CDR3 is 14 amino acids long. The germline gives CDR1 SEHNR, CDR2 FQNEAQ (reference sequence). In nucleotides, the CDR3 is TGTGCCAGCAGCTTGGTAGCGGGGACCGGGGAGCTGTTTTTT. This codes for CASSLVAGTGELFF. Supplemented by reference TRBV7-9 and TRBJ2-2, the full variable domain reads DTGVSQNPRHKITKRGQNVTFRCDPISEHNRLYWYRQTLGQGPEFLTYFQNEAQLEKSRLLSDRFSAERPKGSFSTLEIQRTEQGDSAMYLCASSLVAGTGELFFGEGSRLTVL.

This clonotype was detected many times. This rearrangement joins TRBV7-6 to TRBJ2-7, with 7 bases aligning to TRBD1. The CDR3 sequence is 14 residues long. Looked up from germline, CDR1 is SGHVS and CDR2 is FNYEAQ. J was trimmed by 4 bases and V by 4 bases; bases with no gene match: 7. CDR3 region: CASSYSRGQYEQYF. In nucleotides, the CDR3 is TGTGCCAGCAGCTACAGCAGGGGACAGTACGAGCAGTACTTC. Drawing the rest from reference TRBV7-6 and TRBJ2-7, the complete variable domain is GAGVSQSPRYKVTKRGQDVALRCDPISGHVSLYWYRQALGQGPEFLTYFNYEAQQDKSGLPNDRFSAERPEGSISTLTIQRTEQRDSAMYRCASSYSRGQYEQYFGPGTRLTVT.

This clonotype was picked up many times. The CDR3: CASSAAGHTEAFF. The CDR3 DNA sequence: TGTGCCAGCAGCGCCGCGGGGCACACTGAAGCTTTCTTT. This chain connects TRBV12-3 or TRBV12-4 to TRBJ1-1, with D tentatively TRBD1 (5 bases). The CDR3 covers 13 residues. V was pared by 6 bases and J by 3 bases, with 11 bases between.

This clonotype was observed a few times. The rearrangement links TRBV29-1 to TRBJ1-6; 7 bases line up with TRBD1. Germline assignment: CDR1 SQVTM and CDR2 ANQGSEA. V dropped 4 bases and J dropped 17; count of bases not matched to a gene: 14. The CDR3 spans 13 residues. CDR3 sequence reads: CSVVSGQAPFVHF. In DNA, the CDR3 is TGCAGCGTTGTGAGCGGACAGGCACCCTTTGTCCACTTT. The whole variable domain, remainder taken from reference TRBV29-1 and TRBJ1-6, is SAVISQKPSRDICQRGTSLTIQCQVDSQVTMMFWYRQQPGQSLTLIATANQGSEATYESGFVIDKFPISRPNLTFSTLTVSNMSPEDSSIYLCSVVSGQAPFVHFGNGTRLTVT.

For this clonotype: A clone one base away is much larger, so this may be a read error. The CDR3 region is CATIRESRTFSYGYTF. DNA of the CDR3: TGTGCCACCATCAGAGAATCGCGGACGTTCAGCTATGGCTACACCTTC. The chain has TRBV15 and TRBJ1-2, with D unclear. The CDR3 covers 16 residues. Germline V lookup: CDR1 LNHNV, CDR2 YYDKDF (reference sequence).